Detailed here is one TCR beta chain. The CDR3 contains 16 residues. Trimming cost V 4 bases and J 1 base; bases outside gene matches: 9. Germline CDR1 MNHEY, CDR2 SVGAGI. Data came from immunoSEQ multiplex PCR; TCRdb stores just in-frame clones and leaves some out. Of about 240,000 clones listed, 83% are singletons. The data belong to a study of blood T cell repertoires in COVID-19. On the study more broadly: In each case, the material was cDNA or gDNA derived from T cells, B-cell-depleted T cells, or PBMCs.

This chain connects TRBV6-5 to TRBJ1-1, with TRBD1 matching over 7 bases. This clonotype was sampled from a human donor in a cohort sampled during active COVID-19. The material sequenced was peripheral blood. The CDR3 nucleotides are TGTGCCAGCAGTTGGGGCTGGGACAGTTCGAACACTGAAGCTTTCTTT. Translation: CASSWGWDSSNTEAFF.